This entry lists 23 T cell receptor beta chains sequenced from one sample in a study of shared clonotypes between healthy human individuals. TCRdb's table, derived via immunoSEQ multiplex PCR, lists solely in-frame clones and lacks some. Of fewer than 400,000 clones detected, roughly 70% appear once; the ten largest clones hold 10%. The sequenced sample consisted of memory CD4+ T cells sorted from blood. Subset here: CD45RA-negative fraction. These receptors were collected from a man aged 25-45 years in good health.

The chain is built from TRBV14 and TRBJ2-7; D perhaps matches TRBD1 (5 bases). Germline CDR1 is SGHDN and CDR2 is FVKESK. Trimming took 7 bases from V and 0 from J, leaving 10 bases between them. The CDR3 sequence is 13 residues long. The CDR3 region is CASNRQSSYEQYF. The CDR3 region has the DNA TGTGCCAGCAACCGACAGAGCTCCTACGAGCAGTACTTC.

A word on this clone: A much bigger clone sits one base away, suggesting this may be a read error. The sample holds other DNA sequences that translate to the same CDR3. The V call is TRBV2, the J call TRBJ2-7; D ambiguous. V was pared by 6 bases and J by 3 bases, with 9 bases between. CDR1 is SNHLY, CDR2 FYNNEI, per germline. This CDR3 contains 12 residues. This CDR3 is CASSVQNYEQYF. Here the CDR3 DNA reads TGTGCCAGCAGCGTCCAGAACTACGAGCAGTACTTC.

This rearrangement joins TRBV6-6 to TRBJ2-7; 7 bases line up with TRBD1. With V trimmed by 7 bases and J by 3 bases, 15 bases remained unmatched. Looked up from germline, CDR1 is MNHNY and CDR2 is SVGAGI (reference sequence). This CDR3 region has 16 residues. CDR3 residues: CASTTGAGARYYEQYF. The CDR3 nucleotides read TGTGCCAGCACTACAGGGGCCGGGGCTCGGTACTACGAGCAGTACTTC.

The rearrangement joins TRBV6-6 to TRBJ2-1, with a tentative D call TRBD2 (6 bases). This CDR3 is 15 amino acids long. Germline CDR1 is MNHNY and CDR2 is SVGAGI (reference sequence). Trimming stripped 6 bases from V and 2 bases from J, with 14 bases between. CDR3 residues: CASSQTGGAYNEQFF. The CDR3 DNA reads TGTGCCAGCAGCCAAACGGGCGGGGCCTACAATGAGCAGTTCTTC.

The chain links TRBV7-9 to TRBJ2-1; D is unresolved. The germline gives CDR1 SEHNR, CDR2 FQNEAQ (reference sequence). The CDR3 runs to 14 residues. V was cut by 10 bases and J by 2 bases, with 15 bases left in between. The chain's CDR3 is CATDRRAAYNEQFF. The CDR3 DNA sequence: TGTGCCACGGACCGTCGTGCGGCCTACAATGAGCAGTTCTTC.

V usage is TRBV7-9 and J usage is TRBJ2-1; 10 nucleotides align to TRBD1. The J segment lost 6 bases and the V segment lost 10 bases, leaving 12 bases of the junction unmatched. This CDR3 has 15 residues. CDR1 SEHNR and CDR2 FQNEAQ come from the germline V gene (reference sequence). For the CDR3, the DNA is TGTGCCACCAGACAGGGGGCGAGCGATCGCAATGAGCAGTTCTTC. Amino acids: CATRQGASDRNEQFF.

The CDR3 here is CASSLRTGGVWMNTEAFF. The CDR3 bases are TGTGCCAGCAGCTTAAGGACAGGGGGCGTTTGGATGAACACTGAAGCTTTCTTT. The chain has TRBV7-9 and TRBJ1-1; TRBD1 matches at 11 bases. V was clipped by 2 bases and J by 0 bases; unmatched bases: 8. In germline, CDR1 is SEHNR, CDR2 FQNEAQ (reference sequence). This CDR3 is 18 amino acids long. The full variable domain, its missing parts supplied by reference TRBV7-9 and TRBJ1-1, is DTGVSQNPRHKITKRGQNVTFRCDPISEHNRLYWYRQTLGQGPEFLTYFQNEAQLEKSRLLSDRFSAERPKGSFSTLEIQRTEQGDSAMYLCASSLRTGGVWMNTEAFFGQGTRLTVV.

The CDR3 DNA follows: TGTGCCAGCAGTCCCCCGACCACAGGGGACGCTTTCTTT. Its translation: CASSPPTTGDAFF. This chain uses TRBV28 with TRBJ1-1; the match to TRBD1 covers 7 bases. Germline V gene lookup returns CDR1 MDHEN and CDR2 SYDVKM. The CDR3 sequence is 13 residues long. The V segment lost 5 bases and the J segment 11 bases; nucleotides outside the gene matches: 11.

The chain links TRBV11-2 to TRBJ2-5, with D possibly matching TRBD1 (5 bases). CDR1 is SGHAT, CDR2 FQNNGV, per germline. The germline V and J ends were trimmed by 3 bases and 4 bases, with 9 bases remaining between them. The CDR3 is 13 residues long. CDR3 sequence (DNA): TGTGCCAGCAGCTTTGATAGGGGAGAGACCCAGTACTTC. This sequence encodes CASSFDRGETQYF.

The genes are TRBV30 and TRBJ1-3, with D possibly matching TRBD1 (5 bases). The CDR3 contains 16 residues. Germline CDR1 and CDR2: GTSNPN and SVGIG (reference sequence). V gave up 2 bases and J gave up 4 bases, with 18 bases separating them. The CDR3 reads CAWSTSGGRRGNTIYF. As DNA, the CDR3 is TGTGCCTGGAGTACCTCGGGGGGTCGTCGCGGAAACACCATATATTTT. The entire variable domain, with the rest obtained from reference TRBV30 and TRBJ1-3, is as follows: SQTIHQWPATLVQPVGSPLSLECTVEGTSNPNLYWYRQAAGRGLQLLFYSVGIGQISSEVPQNLSASRPQDRQFILSSKKLLLSDSGFYLCAWSTSGGRRGNTIYFGEGSWLTVV.

V usage is TRBV2 and J usage is TRBJ2-5; 7 bases are shared with TRBD2. The V gene's germline CDR1 is SNHLY and CDR2 FYNNEI. CDR3 length: 13 amino acids. J lost 5 bases, V lost 11 bases, and 11 bases had no gene match. CDR3 region: CAGRGGGLETQYF. DNA of the CDR3: TGTGCCGGCCGTGGGGGAGGGCTGGAGACCCAGTACTTC.

This clone was seen just once. The J gene is TRBJ1-1, the V gene TRBV29-1; D gene unclear. V lost 2 bases and J lost 0, with 13 bases in between. Germline V gives CDR1 SQVTM, CDR2 ANQGSEA. This CDR3 is 15 amino acids long. The CDR3 sequence: CSVEKYLQLNTEAFF. CDR3 DNA sequence: TGCAGCGTTGAAAAGTACCTGCAGTTGAACACTGAAGCTTTCTTT.

The chain recombines TRBV27 with TRBJ1-5, with 7 bases aligning to TRBD1. V was pared by 5 bases and J by 5 bases, with 6 bases of the junction left unmatched. The length of the CDR3 is 14 residues. Germline V gene data show CDR1 as MNHEY and CDR2 as SMNVEV (reference sequence). This CDR3 is CASSPRDRYQPQHF. In DNA, the CDR3 is TGTGCCAGCAGTCCCCGGGACAGATATCAGCCCCAGCATTTT.

Notes on this clone: The sample has other DNA sequences that encode this CDR3 too. V usage is TRBV9 and J usage is TRBJ2-2; tentative D call: TRBD2 (5 bases). V gave up 2 bases and J gave up 0 bases, with 8 bases separating them. The CDR3 has 15 residues. The V gene's germline CDR1 is SGDLS and CDR2 YYNGEE. Written as DNA, the CDR3 is TGTGCCAGCAGCGTGGGAGCGGCGAACACCGGGGAGCTGTTTTTT. The encoded protein is CASSVGAANTGELFF.

The chain combines TRBV6-6 with TRBJ1-5, with D possibly being TRBD1 (5 bases). V lost 3 bases to trimming and J lost 5 bases, with 14 bases between them. Germline V gene lookup returns CDR1 MNHNY and CDR2 SVGAGI (reference sequence). This CDR3 comprises 15 residues. The CDR3 region has the DNA TGTGCCAGCAGTTATTCGGGGGTCCCGGATCAGCCCCAGCATTTT. Its translation is CASSYSGVPDQPQHF.

The genes are TRBV18 and TRBJ2-3, with TRBD2 matching 14 bases. From germline, CDR1 is KGHSH and CDR2 LQKENI. V lost 3 bases and J lost 3; bases outside the gene matches: 11. The CDR3 runs 19 residues. The CDR3 here is CASSPLPGTSGRITDTQYF. The DNA for the CDR3 is TGTGCCAGCTCACCCTTACCCGGGACTAGCGGGAGAATTACAGATACGCAGTATTTT.

The V gene is TRBV5-1, the J gene TRBJ2-1; TRBD2 matches 9 bases. The CDR3 covers 15 residues. The germline gives CDR1 SGHRS, CDR2 YFSETQ. The ends lost 0 bases at V and 3 bases at J; junction bases unmatched: 1. CDR3 sequence (DNA): TGCGCCAGCAGCTTGGCAGCGGGAGGCTACAATGAGCAGTTCTTC. As protein: CASSLAAGGYNEQFF.

This sequence joins TRBV10-3 and TRBJ2-3; 8 bases fit TRBD1. Germline CDR1 and CDR2: ENHRY and SYGVKD. Trimming at V came to 6 bases and at J to 7 bases, leaving 6 bases not matched to a gene. This CDR3 contains 13 residues. CDR3 loop: CAIRIQGVNTQYF. For the CDR3, the DNA is TGTGCCATCAGGATACAGGGGGTGAATACGCAGTATTTT.

Only one count was recorded for this clone. Being one base from a much bigger clone, this may be a read error. The V call is TRBV5-1, the J call TRBJ2-3; 9 nucleotides align to TRBD2. CDR3 length: 14 residues. Per the germline V gene, CDR1 is SGHRS and CDR2 is YFSETQ. The CDR3 loop reads CASGLVAGADTQYF. The DNA of the CDR3 is TGCGCCAGCGGCTTGGTAGCGGGAGCAGATACGCAGTATTTT.

In regard to this clone: Being one base from a much bigger clone, this may be a read error. Other nucleotide sequences from this sample produce the same CDR3. The J gene is TRBJ2-7, the V gene TRBV29-1; D not resolved. CDR3 length: 11 amino acids. From germline, CDR1 is SQVTM and CDR2 ANQGSEA. V was pared by 4 bases and J by 0 bases, with 4 bases between. This CDR3 is CSVGSSYEQYF. The CDR3 DNA reads as TGCAGCGTTGGGAGCTCCTACGAGCAGTACTTC.

This CDR3 reads CASSRAGTGGKGPEAFF. Written as DNA, the CDR3 is TGTGCCAGCAGCCGAGCGGGGACAGGGGGCAAGGGACCTGAAGCTTTCTTT. The chain uses TRBV14 and TRBJ1-1, with 12 bases lining up with TRBD1. V lost 4 bases, J lost 6 bases, and 12 bases stayed unmatched. Germline V gives CDR1 SGHDN, CDR2 FVKESK. This CDR3 region has 17 residues.

The CDR3 here is CASSDSSFGDGRSSYEQYF. DNA of the CDR3: TGTGCCAGCAGTGATAGTAGTTTCGGGGACGGGCGAAGCTCCTACGAGCAGTACTTC. The rearrangement joins TRBV2 to TRBJ2-7; possibly TRBD1 or TRBD2 for D (5 bases each). Trimming stripped 3 bases from V and 0 bases from J, with 24 bases between. CDR3 length equals 19 residues. Germline-derived CDR1 and CDR2 are SNHLY and FYNNEI.

V usage is TRBV2 and J usage is TRBJ2-7, with 7 bases identical to TRBD1. CDR1 SNHLY and CDR2 FYNNEI come from the germline V gene. Germline trimming cut 7 bases from V and 2 bases from J; bases unmatched to any gene: 2. The CDR3 runs to 12 residues. The CDR3 region is CASTGQAYEQYF. As DNA, the CDR3 is TGTGCCAGCACCGGACAGGCCTACGAGCAGTACTTC. Based on the CDR3 plus reference TRBV2 and TRBJ2-7, the full variable domain is EPEVTQTPSHQVTQMGQEVILRCVPISNHLYFYWYRQILGQKVEFLVSFYNNEISEKSEIFDDQFSVERPDGSNFTLKIRSTKLEDSAMYFCASTGQAYEQYFGPGTRLTVT.